This entry lists 28 T cell receptor beta chains sequenced from one sample in a study of identical twins. In TCRdb, the 5' RACE reads were re-called with MiXCR into one record per CDR3 protein. The sample contains approximately 680,000 distinct CDR3 sequences, 7.1% of which appear only once. This sample also belongs to another study, concerning yellow fever vaccine responses in identical twins.

The sample consisted of PBMCs. All receptors come from a woman between 18 and 30 years old in good health.

This clonotype has a count of ten or more. The chain couples TRBV12-3 or TRBV12-4 to TRBJ2-1; TRBD2 matches 9 bases. With 5 bases clipped from V and 8 bases from J, the junction kept 7 bases outside the gene matches. The CDR3 runs 14 residues. CDR3 nucleotides: TGTGCCAGCAGTCCCGGACTAGCGAGTCATGAGCAGTTCTTC. Amino acid sequence: CASSPGLASHEQFF.

This clonotype was counted many times. V and J are TRBV29-1 and TRBJ2-1; D ambiguous. CDR3 length: 13 amino acids. The V end lost 7 bases, the J end lost 0 bases, and 10 bases lay between the germline ends. Germline V gene sequence: CDR1 SQVTM, CDR2 ANQGSEA. The CDR3 loop is CSARLSSYNEQFF. The DNA for the CDR3 is TGCAGCGCAAGGCTGAGCTCCTACAATGAGCAGTTCTTC.

This clonotype has a count of ten or more. The chain carries TRBV27 and TRBJ1-5; D is undetermined. The CDR3 length is 16 residues. Trimming took off 6 bases at V and 2 bases at J, with 17 bases between the two ends. CDR1 is MNHEY and CDR2 is SMNVEV in the germline V gene (reference sequence). The CDR3 DNA sequence: TGTGCCAGCAGCCCCGGTATCAACAGTCGCAATCAGCCCCAGCATTTT. Residues: CASSPGINSRNQPQHF.

This clonotype was observed a handful of times. The CDR3 DNA sequence: TGCGCCAGCAGCTTGGCCTTTGAGATGAACACTGAAGCTTTCTTT. Translating it yields CASSLAFEMNTEAFF. The rearrangement joins TRBV5-1 to TRBJ1-1; D unresolved. This CDR3 contains 15 residues. Germline V gives CDR1 SGHRS, CDR2 YFSETQ. Trimming left V 0 bases short and J 0 bases short, with 9 bases between. Complete variable domain (other parts from reference TRBV5-1 and TRBJ1-1): KAGVTQTPRYLIKTRGQQVTLSCSPISGHRSVSWYQQTPGQGLQFLFEYFSETQRNKGNFPGRFSGRQFSNSRSEMNVSTLELGDSALYLCASSLAFEMNTEAFFGQGTRLTVV.

The table lists this clonotype with a few counts. The chain recombines TRBV28 with TRBJ2-2; 16 nucleotides match TRBD2. CDR3 length: 16 residues. In germline, CDR1 is MDHEN, CDR2 SYDVKM. V lost 7 bases, J lost 9 bases, and 8 bases stayed unmatched. CDR3 in DNA: TGTGCCAGCACCCAGGGACTAGCGGGGGGGCGCCGGGAGCTGTTTTTT. It encodes CASTQGLAGGRRELFF.

The sample holds many counts of this clonotype. The chain employs TRBV29-1 and TRBJ2-5, with a tentative D call TRBD1 (8 bases). Germline lookup yields CDR1 SQVTM and CDR2 ANQGSEA. V was clipped by 1 base and J by 2 bases, with 17 bases between them. The CDR3 spans 16 residues. In DNA form, the CDR3 reads TGCAGCGTTGAAGGACCCGGACAGGGAGGGCAAGAGACCCAGTACTTC. Encoded protein: CSVEGPGQGGQETQYF.

This clonotype was found many times. CDR3 in amino acids: CASKQGGFVGANVLTF. CDR3 nucleotides: TGTGCCAGCAAGCAGGGGGGTTTCGTTGGGGCCAACGTCCTGACTTTC. This chain links TRBV12-3 or TRBV12-4 with TRBJ2-6, with TRBD1 as a possible D gene (7 bases). The CDR3 has 16 amino acids. Trimming took 7 bases from V and 3 from J, leaving 16 bases between them.

There are a few counts of this clonotype. The V and J genes are TRBV29-1 and TRBJ1-1, with unresolved D. Trimming stripped 1 base from V and 6 bases from J, with 12 bases between. The CDR3 is 13 residues long. Germline-derived CDR1 and CDR2 are SQVTM and ANQGSEA. The CDR3 DNA reads TGCAGCGTTGAAGGGACGTCGTGGGCTGAAGCTTTCTTT. This codes for CSVEGTSWAEAFF. Full variable domain (missing parts from reference TRBV29-1 and TRBJ1-1): SAVISQKPSRDICQRGTSLTIQCQVDSQVTMMFWYRQQPGQSLTLIATANQGSEATYESGFVIDKFPISRPNLTFSTLTVSNMSPEDSSIYLCSVEGTSWAEAFFGQGTRLTVV.

This clonotype came up many times. The chain uses TRBV10-3 and TRBJ1-1; TRBD1 is a possible D gene (6 bases). Germline CDR1 ENHRY, CDR2 SYGVKD. CDR3 size: 16 residues. Trimming left V 3 bases short and J 4 bases short, with 18 bases between. The CDR3 region is CAISDPEGGGITEAFF. The CDR3 nucleotides are TGTGCCATCAGTGATCCCGAGGGAGGGGGGATCACTGAAGCTTTCTTT.

The chain uses TRBV29-1 and TRBJ2-5; D is possibly TRBD1 (6 bases). CDR1 and CDR2 (germline): SQVTM, ANQGSEA. V was trimmed by 1 base and J by 5 bases, leaving 20 bases between them. The CDR3 has 16 residues. The CDR3 nucleotides read TGCAGCGTTGAAGCTGGTACAGGGCTCCAGCGGGAGACCCAGTACTTC. Amino acid sequence: CSVEAGTGLQRETQYF.

This clonotype was counted a few times. This chain joins TRBV20-1 and TRBJ1-1; D call uncertain. CDR3 length: 14 residues. Germline CDR1 is DFQATT and CDR2 is SNEGSKA (reference sequence). The ends were cut back, 4 bases at V and 2 bases at J, with 14 bases in the middle. CDR3 sequence (DNA): TGCAGTGCTACTACGGTTTCTTTAAACACTGAAGCTTTCTTT. It encodes CSATTVSLNTEAFF.

This clonotype appeared a few times. This rearrangement joins TRBV3-1 to TRBJ2-5; no definite D call. The CDR3 consists of 12 residues. Per the germline V gene, CDR1 is LGHDT and CDR2 is YNNKEL (reference sequence). V shed 3 bases and J shed 1 base, with 3 bases lying between them. The CDR3 nucleotides are TGTGCCAGCAGCCAGAGCCAAGAGACCCAGTACTTC. Amino acids: CASSQSQETQYF.

This clonotype was counted between two and nine times. The genes are TRBV5-6 and TRBJ1-2, with D possibly being TRBD1 (5 bases). Trimming left V 4 bases short and J 0 bases short, with 22 bases between. CDR1 and CDR2 (germline): SGHDT, YYEEEE. The CDR3 is 18 residues long. DNA of the CDR3: TGTGCCAGCAGCCCAACGACAGAAGTATCAACCACTAACTATGGCTACACCTTC. It translates to CASSPTTEVSTTNYGYTF.

V is TRBV14 and J is TRBJ2-3, with TRBD1 as a possible D gene (7 bases). Germline V gene data show CDR1 as SGHDN and CDR2 as FVKESK. Trimming shortened V by 0 bases and J by 3 bases, and 16 bases separated the two germline ends. The CDR3 is made up of 17 amino acids. This chain's CDR3 is CASSQEFRGDWTDTQYF. For the CDR3, the DNA is TGTGCCAGCAGCCAAGAATTCAGGGGGGATTGGACAGATACGCAGTATTTT.

The table lists this clonotype with many counts. The V gene is TRBV28, the J gene TRBJ1-5, with no clear D. Germline CDR1 MDHEN, CDR2 SYDVKM. CDR3 size: 15 residues. Trimming pared 6 bases from V and 4 bases from J, leaving 16 bases between. This CDR3 reads CASSPVYSQNQPQHF. CDR3 nucleotides: TGTGCCAGCAGCCCAGTTTATAGCCAAAATCAGCCCCAGCATTTT.

This chain uses TRBV5-6 with TRBJ2-2; no clear D. The V gene's germline CDR1 is SGHDT and CDR2 YYEEEE. The CDR3 extends over 13 amino acids. V was clipped by 7 bases and J by 7 bases, with 14 bases between them. The CDR3 DNA follows: TGTGCCAGCGGCCCCAGGCGTTTCGGGGAGCTGTTTTTT. Amino acids: CASGPRRFGELFF.

This clonotype has a handful of counts. V is TRBV21-1 and J is TRBJ2-7; the D call of TRBD1 is as the table states it, not checked on the DNA. TRBV21-1 corresponds to a pseudogene. This CDR3 is 15 amino acids long. Here the CDR3 reads CASSNRGQGRIAQYV. CDR3 nucleotides: TGTGCCAGCTCCAATCGGGGACAGGGGAGAATAGCGCAGTACGTC.

This clonotype was detected many times. The J gene is TRBJ2-7, the V gene TRBV2; 8 bases match TRBD2. This CDR3 spans 14 amino acids. Unmatched junction bases numbered 5, after V lost 4 bases and J lost 3 bases. Germline V gene lookup returns CDR1 SNHLY and CDR2 FYNNEI. The CDR3 region has the DNA TGTGCCAGCAGTGGGGTAGCGGGATACTACGAGCAGTACTTC. Its protein product is CASSGVAGYYEQYF.

The chain uses TRBV29-1 and TRBJ2-5, with D possibly being TRBD2 (6 bases). This CDR3 has 12 residues. Between the trimmed V and J ends, which lost 7 bases and 3 bases, there was a span of 12 bases. The V gene's germline CDR1 is SQVTM and CDR2 ANQGSEA. CDR3 DNA: TGCAGCGGATGGACTACAAAAGAGACCCAGTACTTC. Its protein is CSGWTTKETQYF.

This clonotype has at least ten counts. The rearrangement links TRBV5-1 to TRBJ1-6; D is possibly TRBD1 (5 bases). The CDR3 loop spans 14 amino acids. The germline V and J ends were trimmed by 1 base and 8 bases, with 10 bases remaining between them. The germline V gene has CDR1 SGHRS and CDR2 YFSETQ. CDR3 nucleotides: TGCGCCAGCAGCTTGACAGGAGTTGATTCACCCCTCCACTTT. Its protein product is CASSLTGVDSPLHF.

This clonotype was picked up a small number of times. This sequence joins TRBV7-9 and TRBJ2-7; D is ambiguous. Germline CDR1 SEHNR, CDR2 FQNEAQ (reference sequence). CDR3 length: 14 amino acids. With 4 bases removed from V and 3 bases from J, the gap between germline ends came to 13 bases. DNA of the CDR3: TGTGCCAGCAGCTGGCCCGGTTCAGGCTACGAGCAGTACGTC. Residues: CASSWPGSGYEQYV.

This clonotype has ten or more counts. The J gene is TRBJ1-4, the V gene TRBV12-3 or TRBV12-4; 7 nucleotides match TRBD1. CDR3 size: 14 residues. The V and J ends lost 7 bases and 6 bases, in that order; junction bases with no gene match: 8. CDR3 DNA: TGTGCCAGCACCTCACGGACAGGAGATGAAAAACTGTTTTTT. It specifies CASTSRTGDEKLFF.

This clonotype has a count of ten or more. J is TRBJ2-7 and V is TRBV12-3 or TRBV12-4; D might be TRBD2 (7 bases). CDR3 length: 14 amino acids. V lost 1 base, J lost 4 bases, and 11 bases lay in between. The CDR3 is CASSLGGGGYEQYF. The CDR3 DNA sequence: TGTGCCAGCAGTTTAGGGGGAGGGGGGTACGAGCAGTACTTC.

This clonotype has more than one count but fewer than ten. The chain combines TRBV7-9 with TRBJ2-1, with 8 nucleotides matching TRBD2. The germline V gene encodes CDR1 SEHNR and CDR2 FQNEAQ (reference sequence). V was pared by 5 bases and J by 9 bases, with 6 bases of the junction left unmatched. The length of the CDR3 is 13 residues. The CDR3 coding sequence is TGTGCCAGCAGCCTCCTGACTAGCGCTGAGCAGTTCTTC. Its protein product is CASSLLTSAEQFF.

The chain couples TRBV11-2 to TRBJ1-1, with D unclear. The CDR3 loop spans 14 amino acids. Trimming shortened V by 2 bases and J by 6 bases, and 13 bases separated the two germline ends. CDR1 and CDR2 (germline): SGHAT, FQNNGV. CDR3 loop: CASSLMRGKAEAFF. CDR3 sequence (DNA): TGTGCCAGCAGCTTAATGCGGGGTAAGGCTGAAGCTTTCTTT.

This clonotype was seen a few times. The chain is built from TRBV6-1 and TRBJ2-2; 8 bases map to TRBD2. The CDR3 sequence is 15 residues long. The germline V gene encodes CDR1 MNHNS and CDR2 SASEGT. Losses at the gene ends were 6 bases for V and 5 bases for J; bases not matched to a gene: 8. The CDR3 here is CASRGSGGGTGELFF. The CDR3 DNA reads TGTGCCAGCAGAGGAAGCGGGGGTGGAACCGGGGAGCTGTTTTTT.

The chain links TRBV29-1 to TRBJ1-1, with D perhaps TRBD1 (6 bases). Trimming removed 6 bases from V and 0 bases from J, with 14 bases in between. The CDR3 extends over 14 amino acids. The V gene's germline CDR1 is SQVTM and CDR2 ANQGSEA. In DNA, the CDR3 is TGCAGCGTCGGGCAGGGGTCCATGAACACTGAAGCTTTCTTT. This sequence encodes CSVGQGSMNTEAFF.

The V call is TRBV2, the J call TRBJ1-5, with unresolved D. CDR1 and CDR2 from the germline V gene are SNHLY and FYNNEI. V was trimmed by 6 bases and J by 7 bases, leaving 13 bases between them. This CDR3 region has 13 residues. The CDR3 reads CASRTVVAQPQHF. CDR3 sequence (DNA): TGTGCCAGCAGGACGGTGGTAGCGCAGCCCCAGCATTTT.